The present T cell receptor (beta chain) was sequenced within a study of blood T cell repertoires in COVID-19 (dated by TCRdb to the early 2020s). In terms of the full investigation: Collaborator samples came from the United States, Italy and Spain and covered acute and convalescent phases of COVID-19. HLA class I and class II types, where available, came from metadata supplied by the sample provider rather than from assay-based typing. The prospective study material was composed of cDNA or gDNA derived from T cells, B-cell-depleted T cells, or PBMCs. The repertoires were released in a freely available public database intended as a resource for research on the immune response to SARS-CoV-2. The dataset comprised deeply sampled blood TCRbeta repertoires from subjects exposed to, actively infected with, or recovered from COVID-19. Samples came from the ongoing ImmuneRACE study (first 160 participants) plus 1,254 subjects from 6 global collaborators. A de-identified subject ID, COVID-19 status, age in years and sex were almost always included in the sample metadata. The research as a whole found: The amount of clinical and demographic metadata varied by source and participant and was provided uncurated.

In regard to this clone: Its antigen remains unidentified. Base qualities are missing; no much larger clone stands one base away.

According to the germline V gene, CDR1 reads MNHEY and CDR2 reads SVGAGI. The CDR3 covers 15 residues, taking in both the cysteine and the phenylalanine. CDR3 DNA only is kept here, 45 bases in frame from base 1. Trimming leaves V shorter by 2 bases and J shorter by 2 bases, with the junction holding 4 bases beyond the gene matches. TCRbeta CDR3 regions were amplified from genomic DNA using the immunoSEQ Assay, a bias-controlled multiplex PCR. The paper's processing steps were these. The number of nucleated cells in each sample was estimated by amplification of reference gene primers within the assay. To quantify the absolute abundance of each unique TCRbeta CDR3 rearrangement, sequence reads were collapsed and filtered. For each sample, productive Simpson clonality was calculated by taking the square root of Simpson's diversity index across productive rearrangements. Entries here come from immuneACCESS through TCRdb and include only in-frame sequences with V and J called. Some clones fail to appear in such tables; in the studies checked, an unresolved V gene covers under half of the shortfall, and the cause of the remainder is unknown. D and trimming come from the DNA, and the V and J calls and clone size come from that table. This sample comprises tens of thousands of clones, 80% to 85% of them detected only once. The ten most abundant clones make up approximately 60% of the sample.

The collaborating institutions used their own protocols to collect whole blood in K2EDTA tubes. Collaborator samples were shipped for TCRbeta analysis as frozen whole blood, isolated PBMCs, or DNA extracted from either sample type. The source material was peripheral blood. The sequence was obtained from a woman over 75 with acute or convalescent COVID-19. Recombination connected TRBV6-5 to TRBJ1-2, with TRBD1 matching 8 junction bases. The CDR3 region: CASSYGPGGNYGYTF. The DNA sequence follows: TGTGCCAGCAGTTACGGGCCAGGGGGCAACTATGGCTACACCTTC.